These 19 T cell receptor beta chains share one sample of origin, sequenced in a study of OX40 agonist ivuxolimab in advanced cancers. Method: immunoSEQ multiplex PCR; TCRdb's copy keeps in-frame clones and lacks some. The table includes about 30,000 clones, 82% detected once. Here the sequenced sample was CD4+ or CD8+ T cells sorted from blood, taken in a trial of the OX40 agonist ivuxolimab. Every receptor here comes from an adult with an advanced solid tumor such as melanoma, head and neck, liver or kidney cancer.

CDR3 DNA sequence: TGCGCCAGCAGCTTGGTGGGCGAGCAGTACTTC. Translating it yields CASSLVGEQYF. V gene TRBV5-1 combines with J gene TRBJ2-7; no clear D. Germline assignment: CDR1 SGHRS and CDR2 YFSETQ. The CDR3 is made up of 11 amino acids. V lost 0 bases to trimming and J lost 6 bases, with 4 bases between them.

This clone showed up just once. The rearrangement joins TRBV10-3 to TRBJ2-7; 12 bases are shared with TRBD2. The CDR3 runs 12 residues. The junction had 2 bases not matched to a gene; V was cut back by 10 bases and J by 4 bases. CDR1 ENHRY and CDR2 SYGVKD come from the germline V gene. The CDR3 DNA reads TGTGCCACACTAGCGGGGGGTTACGAGCAGTACTTC. It translates to CATLAGGYEQYF.

This clone appeared once. This sequence joins TRBV7-9 and TRBJ2-7; TRBD1 matches at 10 bases. V lost 8 bases, J lost 3 bases, and 4 bases stayed unmatched. Germline V gene sequence: CDR1 SEHNR, CDR2 FQNEAQ (reference sequence). This CDR3 region has 13 residues. The CDR3 sequence: CASGTGAYYEQYF. CDR3 in DNA: TGTGCCAGCGGGACAGGGGCCTACTACGAGCAGTACTTC.

The chain combines TRBV5-6 with TRBJ2-7; D is unclear. Germline V lookup: CDR1 SGHDT, CDR2 YYEEEE. Trimming cost V 3 bases and J 0 bases, with 7 bases left between them. The CDR3 consists of 13 residues. The CDR3 sequence is CASSSQGSYEQYF. In DNA, the CDR3 is TGTGCCAGCAGCTCCCAAGGCTCCTACGAGCAGTACTTC. Full variable domain (outside the CDR3, taken from reference TRBV5-6 and TRBJ2-7): DAGVTQSPTHLIKTRGQQVTLRCSPKSGHDTVSWYQQALGQGPQFIFQYYEEEERQRGNFPDRFSGHQFPNYSSELNVNALLLGDSALYLCASSSQGSYEQYFGPGTRLTVT.

J is TRBJ2-1 and V is TRBV10-3, with TRBD2 identical over 7 bases. Germline V gene sequence: CDR1 ENHRY, CDR2 SYGVKD. The trim removed 0 bases at V and 8 bases at J, leaving 4 bases unmatched. This CDR3 contains 14 residues. The CDR3 nucleotides read TGTGCCATCAGTGAGTCACGGGAGGATGATGAGCAGTTCTTC. Translation gives CAISESREDDEQFF.

The chain joins TRBV27 to TRBJ2-7; 9 bases agree with TRBD1. V shed 0 bases and J 5 bases; nucleotides not matched to a gene: 2. CDR1 is MNHEY and CDR2 is SMNVEV in the germline V gene (reference sequence). This CDR3 has 14 residues. CDR3 sequence (DNA): TGTGCCAGCAGTTTATCGACAGGGGGAAACGAGCAGTACTTC. Translated: CASSLSTGGNEQYF.

The rearrangement links TRBV5-1 to TRBJ2-5; TRBD1 might be the D (5 bases). Germline V gene sequence: CDR1 SGHRS, CDR2 YFSETQ. The V end was cut by 3 bases, the J end by 5 bases, with 14 bases between. CDR3 length: 14 residues. The CDR3 coding sequence is TGCGCCAGCAGCTGGACATCCAGGCGGGAGACCCAGTACTTC. It specifies CASSWTSRRETQYF.

This chain links TRBV27 with TRBJ1-5; TRBD1 aligns across 7 bases. The trim removed 2 bases at V and 3 bases at J, leaving 4 bases unmatched. In germline, CDR1 is MNHEY, CDR2 SMNVEV (reference sequence). This CDR3 is 15 amino acids long. CDR3 protein: CASSLNRGFNQPQHF. The CDR3 DNA is TGTGCCAGCAGTTTAAACAGGGGATTCAATCAGCCCCAGCATTTT.

The rearrangement links TRBV2 to TRBJ1-2, with D perhaps matching TRBD1 (5 bases). The CDR3 covers 12 residues. Trimming removed 9 bases from V and 8 bases from J, with 16 bases in between. CDR1 is SNHLY and CDR2 is FYNNEI in the germline V gene. The CDR3, as DNA: TGTGCCAGGTTCCAGGGAGCAGAAGGCTACACCTTC. This gives the protein CARFQGAEGYTF.

This chain links TRBV6-1 with TRBJ2-7, with 7 nucleotides matching TRBD2. Trimming took 2 bases from V and 1 from J; bases not matched to a gene: 5. The germline V gene encodes CDR1 MNHNS and CDR2 SASEGT. This CDR3 is 15 amino acids long. For the CDR3, the DNA is TGTGCCAGCAGTGAAAAACTAGCGCCTTCCTACGAGCAGTACTTC. It encodes CASSEKLAPSYEQYF.

This chain links TRBV9 with TRBJ1-2; D is perhaps TRBD1 (5 bases). Germline-derived CDR1 and CDR2 are SGDLS and YYNGEE. Trimming cost V 4 bases and J 4 bases, with 17 bases left between them. There are 15 residues in the CDR3. The CDR3 sequence: CASSPAGGIAYGYTF. The CDR3 DNA sequence: TGTGCCAGCAGCCCTGCTGGGGGGATCGCCTATGGCTACACCTTC.

The rearrangement links TRBV4-1 to TRBJ2-7, with TRBD2 matching over 9 bases. Germline-derived CDR1 and CDR2 are MGHRA and YSYEKL. Trimming removed 0 bases from V and 6 bases from J; junction bases left unmatched: 3. CDR3 length: 14 residues. This chain's CDR3 is CASSQEQREVEQYF. The CDR3 coding sequence is TGCGCCAGCAGCCAAGAGCAGCGGGAGGTCGAGCAGTACTTC.

V gene TRBV27 combines with J gene TRBJ1-1, with D unclear. V lost 9 bases and J lost 0, with 8 bases in between. The CDR3 contains 12 residues. From germline, CDR1 is MNHEY and CDR2 SMNVEV (reference sequence). CDR3 sequence reads: CASQGLNTEAFF. The CDR3 coding sequence is TGTGCCAGTCAAGGATTGAACACTGAAGCTTTCTTT.

The chain carries TRBV7-2 and TRBJ1-2; D unresolved. Germline-derived CDR1 and CDR2 are SGHTA and FQGNSA. The CDR3 spans 16 residues. Trimming cost V 5 bases and J 0 bases, with 16 bases left between them. The CDR3 DNA sequence: TGTGCCAGCAGCCCCCTGTTAGGCCGAGCTAACTATGGCTACACCTTC. Translation: CASSPLLGRANYGYTF.

J is TRBJ2-3 and V is TRBV25-1, with a tentative D call TRBD1 (6 bases). CDR1 and CDR2 (germline): MGHDK, SYGVNS. CDR3 length equals 16 residues. V lost 6 bases, J lost 2 bases, and 18 bases lay in between. The CDR3 loop is CASSAGTILTTDTQYF. CDR3 DNA: TGTGCCAGCAGCGCCGGGACAATTTTAACCACAGATACGCAGTATTTT. Full variable domain (remainder filled in from reference TRBV25-1 and TRBJ2-3): EADIYQTPRYLVIGTGKKITLECSQTMGHDKMYWYQQDPGMELHLIHYSYGVNSTEKGDLSSESTVSRIRTEHFPLTLESARPSHTSQYLCASSAGTILTTDTQYFGPGTRLTVL.

The V and J genes are TRBV19 and TRBJ2-3; 7 bases line up with TRBD1. The CDR3 spans 14 residues. The V gene end was trimmed by 5 bases and the J gene end by 2 bases; junction bases not matched to a gene: 4. Per the germline V gene, CDR1 is LNHDA and CDR2 is SQIVND (reference sequence). The CDR3 sequence: CASSARGFTDTQYF. Here the CDR3 DNA reads TGTGCCAGTAGTGCCAGGGGGTTCACAGATACGCAGTATTTT.

The chain recombines TRBV7-6 with TRBJ2-5, with TRBD1 matching 7 bases. There are 14 residues in the CDR3. CDR1 and CDR2 (germline): SGHVS, FNYEAQ. V lost 3 bases, J lost 5 bases, and 6 bases stayed unmatched. The CDR3 loop is CASSFETGYETQYF. The CDR3 bases are TGTGCCAGCAGCTTCGAGACAGGGTACGAGACCCAGTACTTC.

The rearrangement joins TRBV4-3 to TRBJ2-5; no clear D. V was clipped by 1 base and J by 8 bases, with 5 bases between them. From germline, CDR1 is LGHNA and CDR2 YSLEER. The length of the CDR3 is 11 residues. In DNA form, the CDR3 reads TGCGCCAGCAGCCAAGCAGGCACCCAGTACTTC. This translates into CASSQAGTQYF.

The chain uses TRBV27 and TRBJ2-2; D might be TRBD1 (6 bases). Germline loops: CDR1 MNHEY, CDR2 SMNVEV (reference sequence). Trimming left V 7 bases short and J 1 base short, with 16 bases between. The CDR3 contains 16 residues. The CDR3 loop is CASKPRHRVNTGELFF. As DNA, the CDR3 is TGTGCCAGCAAGCCTCGGCACAGGGTGAACACCGGGGAGCTGTTTTTT.